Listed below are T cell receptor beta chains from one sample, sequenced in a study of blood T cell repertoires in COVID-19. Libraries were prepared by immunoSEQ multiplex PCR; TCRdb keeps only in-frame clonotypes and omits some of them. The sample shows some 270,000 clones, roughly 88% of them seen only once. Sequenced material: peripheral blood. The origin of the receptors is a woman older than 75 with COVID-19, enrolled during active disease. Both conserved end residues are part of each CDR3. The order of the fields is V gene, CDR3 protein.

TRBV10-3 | CAIRADSYNSPLHF
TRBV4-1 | CASSQEQRTGNSPLHF
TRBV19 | CASTWTGDTEAFF
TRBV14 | CASSQALAANTGELFF
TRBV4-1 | CASSQDRIASYEQYF
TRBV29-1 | CSASSPGGQSPLHF
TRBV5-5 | CASSRDRRNEKLFF
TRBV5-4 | CASSWGQGGNTEAFF
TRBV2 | CASSGQVSSNSPLHF
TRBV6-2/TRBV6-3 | CASSEIPQGRNTEAFF
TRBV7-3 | CASSQGQGAYNEQFF
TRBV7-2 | CASSWSSYNEQFF
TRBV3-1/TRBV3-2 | CASTFSRPTNEKLFF
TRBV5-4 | CASSPPSGGRNEQFF
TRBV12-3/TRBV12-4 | CASSFGGGKKLFF
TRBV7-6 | CASSNGLAAYNEQFF
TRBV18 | CASSPQGDTEAFF